The TCR beta chain described here comes from a study of long-term antiretroviral therapy in people with HIV. immunoSEQ v3.0 was run at survey level. The assay was immunoSEQ multiplex PCR, and TCRdb's table has in-frame clones only and misses some. The sample lists about 12,000 clones, 82% occurring once. Here the sequenced sample was unsorted PBMCs, taken roughly 8 years after starting antiretroviral therapy. The TCR comes from a man aged 45-60 years with HIV.

The CDR3 DNA sequence: TGCAGCACTGAGGGGGGCGGTGAGCAGTTCTTC. It encodes CSTEGGGEQFF. The rearrangement links TRBV29-1 to TRBJ2-1; D might be TRBD1 or TRBD2, each matching 6 bases. The CDR3 runs to 11 residues. CDR1 is SQVTM, CDR2 ANQGSEA, per germline. Trimming removed 8 bases at V and 9 bases at J, with 14 bases between.